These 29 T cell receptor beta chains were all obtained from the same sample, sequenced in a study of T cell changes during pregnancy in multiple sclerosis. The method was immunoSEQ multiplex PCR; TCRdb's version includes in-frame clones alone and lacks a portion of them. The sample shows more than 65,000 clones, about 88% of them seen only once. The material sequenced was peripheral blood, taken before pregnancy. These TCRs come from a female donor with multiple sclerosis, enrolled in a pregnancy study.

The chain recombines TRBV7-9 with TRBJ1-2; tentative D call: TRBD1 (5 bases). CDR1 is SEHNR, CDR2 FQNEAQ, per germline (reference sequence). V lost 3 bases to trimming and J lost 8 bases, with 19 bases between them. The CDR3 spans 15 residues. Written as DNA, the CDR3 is TGTGCCAGCAGCTTTGGTTCAGGGTCTCCTATAGGCTACACCTTC. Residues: CASSFGSGSPIGYTF.

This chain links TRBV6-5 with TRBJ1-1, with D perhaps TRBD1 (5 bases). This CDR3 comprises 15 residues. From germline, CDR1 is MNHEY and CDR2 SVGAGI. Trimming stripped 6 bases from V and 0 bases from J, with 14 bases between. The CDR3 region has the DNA TGTGCCAGCAGCCAGGGATCCCCCATGAACACTGAAGCTTTCTTT. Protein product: CASSQGSPMNTEAFF.

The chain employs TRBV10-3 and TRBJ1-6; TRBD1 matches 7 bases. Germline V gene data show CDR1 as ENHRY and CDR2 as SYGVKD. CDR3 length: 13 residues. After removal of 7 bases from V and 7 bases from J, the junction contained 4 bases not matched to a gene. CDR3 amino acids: CAINQGENSPLHF. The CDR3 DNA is TGTGCCATCAATCAGGGGGAGAATTCACCCCTCCACTTT.

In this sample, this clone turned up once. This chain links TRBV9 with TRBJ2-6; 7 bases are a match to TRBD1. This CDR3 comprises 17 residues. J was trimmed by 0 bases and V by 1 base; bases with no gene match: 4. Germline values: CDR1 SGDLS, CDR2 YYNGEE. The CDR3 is CASSVTGDASGANVLTF. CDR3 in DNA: TGTGCCAGCAGCGTAACAGGGGATGCCTCTGGGGCCAACGTCCTGACTTTC.

The CDR3 DNA is TGTGCCAGCAGGAGGGACAGAAAGAACACTGAAGCTTTCTTT. Translation: CASRRDRKNTEAFF. J is TRBJ1-1 and V is TRBV2, with 7 bases that match TRBD1. Germline-derived CDR1 and CDR2 are SNHLY and FYNNEI. This CDR3 is built from 14 residues. After removal of 6 bases from V and 1 base from J, the junction contained 5 bases not matched to a gene.

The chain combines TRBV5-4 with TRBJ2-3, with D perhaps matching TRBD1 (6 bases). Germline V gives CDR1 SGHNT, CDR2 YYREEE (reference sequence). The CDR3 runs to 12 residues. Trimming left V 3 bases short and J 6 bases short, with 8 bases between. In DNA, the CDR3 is TGTGCCAGCAGCTACGGACAGGATACGCAGTATTTT. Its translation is CASSYGQDTQYF.

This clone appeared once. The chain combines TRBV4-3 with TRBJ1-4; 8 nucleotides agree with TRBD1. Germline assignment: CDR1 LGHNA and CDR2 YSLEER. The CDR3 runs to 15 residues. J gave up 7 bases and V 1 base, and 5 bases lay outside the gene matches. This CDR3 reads CASSQVGRGREKLFF. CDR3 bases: TGCGCCAGCAGCCAAGTCGGCAGGGGGCGTGAAAAACTGTTTTTT.

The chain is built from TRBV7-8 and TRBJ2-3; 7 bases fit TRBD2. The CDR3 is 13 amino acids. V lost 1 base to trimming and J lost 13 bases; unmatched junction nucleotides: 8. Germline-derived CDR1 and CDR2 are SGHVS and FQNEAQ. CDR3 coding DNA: TGTGCCAGCAGCTTAGACGTCGGGAGGCCCAAGTATTTT. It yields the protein CASSLDVGRPKYF.

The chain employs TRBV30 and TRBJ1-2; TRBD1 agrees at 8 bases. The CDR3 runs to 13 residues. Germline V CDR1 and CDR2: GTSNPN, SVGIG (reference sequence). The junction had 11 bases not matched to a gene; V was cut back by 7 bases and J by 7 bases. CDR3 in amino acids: CALEDRTGIGYTF. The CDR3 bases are TGTGCCTTGGAGGATAGGACAGGGATTGGCTACACCTTC. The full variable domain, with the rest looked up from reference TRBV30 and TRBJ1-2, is SQTIHQWPATLVQPVGSPLSLECTVEGTSNPNLYWYRQAAGRGLQLLFYSVGIGQISSEVPQNLSASRPQDRQFILSSKKLLLSDSGFYLCALEDRTGIGYTFGSGTRLTVV.

The DNA of the CDR3 is TGTGCCAGCAGTTCTCGACCAGAACCACGGGAAGAGACCCAGTACTTC. Translated: CASSSRPEPREETQYF. J is TRBJ2-5 and V is TRBV6-5; D is uncertain. The CDR3 has 16 residues. Germline V lookup: CDR1 MNHEY, CDR2 SVGAGI. V lost 4 bases and J 3 bases, leaving 18 bases between the germline ends.

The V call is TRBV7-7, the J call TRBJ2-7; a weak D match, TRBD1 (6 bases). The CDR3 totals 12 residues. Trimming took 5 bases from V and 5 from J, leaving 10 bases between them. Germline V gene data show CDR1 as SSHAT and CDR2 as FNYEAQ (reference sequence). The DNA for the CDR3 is TGTGCCAGCAGCCTACCAGGGGACGAGCAGTACTTC. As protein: CASSLPGDEQYF.

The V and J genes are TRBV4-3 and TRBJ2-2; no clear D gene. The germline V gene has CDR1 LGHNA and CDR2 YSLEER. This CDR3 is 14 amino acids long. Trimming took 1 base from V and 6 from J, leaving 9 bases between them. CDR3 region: CASSQGMSAGELFF. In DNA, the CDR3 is TGCGCCAGCAGCCAAGGAATGAGCGCCGGGGAGCTGTTTTTT.

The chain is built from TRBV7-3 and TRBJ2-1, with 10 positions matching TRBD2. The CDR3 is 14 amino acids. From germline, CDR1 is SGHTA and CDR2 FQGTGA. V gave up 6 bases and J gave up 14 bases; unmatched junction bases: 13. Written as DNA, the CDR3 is TGTGCCAGCAGTTACGGGGCTAGCGGGGGAATCAAGTTCTTC. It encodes CASSYGASGGIKFF.

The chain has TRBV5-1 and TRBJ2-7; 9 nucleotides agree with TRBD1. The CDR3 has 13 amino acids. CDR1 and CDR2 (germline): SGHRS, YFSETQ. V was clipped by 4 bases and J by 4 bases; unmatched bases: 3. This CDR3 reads CASSRDRVYEQYF. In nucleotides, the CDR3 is TGCGCCAGCAGCCGGGACAGGGTATACGAGCAGTACTTC. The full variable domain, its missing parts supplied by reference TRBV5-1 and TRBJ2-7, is KAGVTQTPRYLIKTRGQQVTLSCSPISGHRSVSWYQQTPGQGLQFLFEYFSETQRNKGNFPGRFSGRQFSNSRSEMNVSTLELGDSALYLCASSRDRVYEQYFGPGTRLTVT.

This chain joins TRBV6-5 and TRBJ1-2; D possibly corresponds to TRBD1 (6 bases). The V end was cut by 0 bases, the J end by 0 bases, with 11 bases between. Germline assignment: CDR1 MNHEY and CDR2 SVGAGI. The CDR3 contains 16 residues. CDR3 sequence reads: CASSYSVGASNYGYTF. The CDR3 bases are TGTGCCAGCAGTTACTCCGTGGGGGCCTCTAACTATGGCTACACCTTC.

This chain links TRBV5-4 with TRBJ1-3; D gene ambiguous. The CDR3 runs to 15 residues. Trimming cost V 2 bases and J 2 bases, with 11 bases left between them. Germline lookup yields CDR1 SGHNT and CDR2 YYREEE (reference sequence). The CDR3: CASSLGGYTGNTIYF. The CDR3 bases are TGTGCCAGCAGCTTAGGAGGGTATACTGGAAACACCATATATTTT.

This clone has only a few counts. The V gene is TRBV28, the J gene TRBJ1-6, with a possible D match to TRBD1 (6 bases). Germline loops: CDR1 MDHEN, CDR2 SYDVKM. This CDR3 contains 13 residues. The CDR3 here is CASTGGSYSPLHF. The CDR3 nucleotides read TGTGCGTCGACAGGCGGCTCGTATTCACCCCTCCACTTT. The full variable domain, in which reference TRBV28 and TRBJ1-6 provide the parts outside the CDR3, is DVKVTQSSRYLVKRTGEKVFLECVQDMDHENMFWYRQDPGLGLRLIYFSYDVKMKEKGDIPEGYSVSREKKERFSLILESASTNQTSMYLCASTGGSYSPLHFGNGTRLTVT.

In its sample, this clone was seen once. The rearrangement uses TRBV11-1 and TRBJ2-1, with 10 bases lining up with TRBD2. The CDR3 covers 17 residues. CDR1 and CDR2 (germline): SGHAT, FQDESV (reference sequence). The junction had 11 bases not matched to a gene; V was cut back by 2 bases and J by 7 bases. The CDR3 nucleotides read TGTGCCAGCAGCTTAAGGCGAAGCGGGGGGGCCGGTAATGAGCAGTTCTTC. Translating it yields CASSLRRSGGAGNEQFF.

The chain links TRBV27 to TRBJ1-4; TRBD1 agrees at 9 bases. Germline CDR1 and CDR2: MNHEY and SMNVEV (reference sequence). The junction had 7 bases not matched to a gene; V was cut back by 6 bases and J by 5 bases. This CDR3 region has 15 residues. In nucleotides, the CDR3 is TGTGCCAGCAGACTTACAGGGGGCCAGAATGAAAAACTGTTTTTT. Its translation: CASRLTGGQNEKLFF.

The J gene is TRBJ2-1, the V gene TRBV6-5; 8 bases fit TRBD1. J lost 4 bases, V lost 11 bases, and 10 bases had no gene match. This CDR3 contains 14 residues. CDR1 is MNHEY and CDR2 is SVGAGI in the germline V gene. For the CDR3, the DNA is TGTGCCGTTACAGGGGGGACCTCTTACAATGAGCAGTTCTTC. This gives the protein CAVTGGTSYNEQFF.

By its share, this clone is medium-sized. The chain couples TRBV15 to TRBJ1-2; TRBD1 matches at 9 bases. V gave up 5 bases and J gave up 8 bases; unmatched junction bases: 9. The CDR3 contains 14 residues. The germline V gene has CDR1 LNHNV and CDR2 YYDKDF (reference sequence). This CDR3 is CATSYRTGEEGYTF. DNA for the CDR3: TGTGCCACCAGCTACAGGACAGGGGAGGAAGGCTACACCTTC.

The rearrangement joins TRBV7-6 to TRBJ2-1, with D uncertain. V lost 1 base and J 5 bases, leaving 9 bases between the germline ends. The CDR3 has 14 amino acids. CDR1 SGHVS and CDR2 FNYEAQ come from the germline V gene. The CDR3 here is CASSLGAGNNEQFF. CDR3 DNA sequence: TGTGCCAGCAGCTTAGGGGCAGGTAACAATGAGCAGTTCTTC.

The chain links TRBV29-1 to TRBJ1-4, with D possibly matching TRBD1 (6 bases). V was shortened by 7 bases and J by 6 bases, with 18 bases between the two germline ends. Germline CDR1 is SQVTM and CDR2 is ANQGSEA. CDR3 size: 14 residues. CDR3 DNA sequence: TGCAGCGCTAAACTGGGGGCAGGGGATGAAAAACTGTTTTTT. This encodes CSAKLGAGDEKLFF.

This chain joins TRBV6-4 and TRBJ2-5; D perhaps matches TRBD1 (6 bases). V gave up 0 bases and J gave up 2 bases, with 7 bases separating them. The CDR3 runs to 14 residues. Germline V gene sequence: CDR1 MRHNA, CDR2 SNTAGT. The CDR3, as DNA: TGTGCCAGCAGTGACTCGGGACATCAAGAGACCCAGTACTTC. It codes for CASSDSGHQETQYF.

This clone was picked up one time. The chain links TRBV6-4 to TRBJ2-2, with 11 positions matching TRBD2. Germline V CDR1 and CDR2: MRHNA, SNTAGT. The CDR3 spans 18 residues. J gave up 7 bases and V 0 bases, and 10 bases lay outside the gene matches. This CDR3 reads CASSDSELAGGPGGELFF. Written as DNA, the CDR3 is TGTGCCAGCAGTGACTCGGAGTTAGCGGGAGGGCCGGGCGGGGAGCTGTTTTTT.

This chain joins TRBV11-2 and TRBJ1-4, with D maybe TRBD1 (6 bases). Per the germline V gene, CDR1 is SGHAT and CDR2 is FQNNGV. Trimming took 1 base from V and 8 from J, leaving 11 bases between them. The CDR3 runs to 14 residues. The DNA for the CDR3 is TGTGCCAGCAGCTTAGGCTCAGGGGACGAAAAACTGTTTTTT. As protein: CASSLGSGDEKLFF.

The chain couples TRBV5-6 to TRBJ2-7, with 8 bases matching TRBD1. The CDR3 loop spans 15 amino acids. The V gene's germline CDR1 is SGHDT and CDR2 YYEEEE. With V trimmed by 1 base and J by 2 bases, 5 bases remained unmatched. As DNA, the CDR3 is TGTGCCAGCAGCTTGAAAAACAGGGGGACCTACGAGCAGTACTTC. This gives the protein CASSLKNRGTYEQYF.

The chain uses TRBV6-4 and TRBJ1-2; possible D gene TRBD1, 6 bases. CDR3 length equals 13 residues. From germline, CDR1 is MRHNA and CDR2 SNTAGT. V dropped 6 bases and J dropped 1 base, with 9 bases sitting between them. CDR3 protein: CASSPGVNYGYTF. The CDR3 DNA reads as TGTGCCAGCAGCCCAGGGGTTAACTATGGCTACACCTTC.

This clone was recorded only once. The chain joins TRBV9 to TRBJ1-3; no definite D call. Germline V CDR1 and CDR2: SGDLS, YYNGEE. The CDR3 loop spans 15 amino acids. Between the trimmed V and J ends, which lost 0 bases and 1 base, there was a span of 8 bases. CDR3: CASSVDTPSGNTIYF. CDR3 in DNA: TGTGCCAGCAGCGTAGATACACCTTCTGGAAACACCATATATTTT.